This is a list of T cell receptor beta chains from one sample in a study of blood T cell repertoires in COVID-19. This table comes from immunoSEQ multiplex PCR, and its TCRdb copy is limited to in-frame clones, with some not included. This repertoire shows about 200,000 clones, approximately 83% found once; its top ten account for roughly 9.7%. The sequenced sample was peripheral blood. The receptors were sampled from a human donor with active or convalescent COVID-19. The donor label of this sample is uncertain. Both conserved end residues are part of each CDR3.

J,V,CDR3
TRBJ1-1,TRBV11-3,CASSRGQMNTEAFF
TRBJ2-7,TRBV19,CASRLDSTYEQYF
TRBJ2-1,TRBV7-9,CASSLTSGGALREQFF
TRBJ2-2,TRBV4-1,CASSPKKGTGNTGELFF
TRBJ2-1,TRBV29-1,CSVRAGWNEQFF
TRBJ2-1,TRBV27,CASSPRVYNYNEQFF
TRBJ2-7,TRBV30,CAWIRGGTGKGYEQYF
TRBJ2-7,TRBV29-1,CSVEDRGRYEQYF
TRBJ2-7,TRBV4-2,CASRGWTSDYEQYF
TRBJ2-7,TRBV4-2,CASSPSHTPYEQYF
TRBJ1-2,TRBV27,CASSLTSTATYGYTF
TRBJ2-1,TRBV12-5,CASSTGVSIVGEQFF
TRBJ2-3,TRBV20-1,CSARGGLGQYF
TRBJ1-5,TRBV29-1,CSVSAGGQPQHF
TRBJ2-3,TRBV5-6,CASSWEGLGTQYF
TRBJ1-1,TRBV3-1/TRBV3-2,CASSRGRGRDAEAFF
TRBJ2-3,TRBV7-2,CASSLALPGADTQYF
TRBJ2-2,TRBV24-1,CATSDLKWTGGSTGELFF
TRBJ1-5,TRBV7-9,CASSRGQGRPNQPQHF
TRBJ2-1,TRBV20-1,CSTGLDHSQFF
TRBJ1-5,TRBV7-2,CASSPDGGAQPQHF
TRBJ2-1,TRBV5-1,CASSLELPGSGNEQFF
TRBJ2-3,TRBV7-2,CASSLSRKRGYTDTQYF
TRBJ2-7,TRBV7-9,CASSLSGTRGEQYF
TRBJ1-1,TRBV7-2,CASSLGSYMNTEAFF
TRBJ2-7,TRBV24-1,CATSDSRRSSYEQYF
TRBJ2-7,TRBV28,CASSLRGGVSYEQYF
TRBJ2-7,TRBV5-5,CASSLMLAGVGEQYF
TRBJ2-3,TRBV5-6,CASSLASGDPTDTQYF
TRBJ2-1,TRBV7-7,CASSLDPRGDNEQFF
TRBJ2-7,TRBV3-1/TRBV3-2,CASSQYGTSENYEQYF
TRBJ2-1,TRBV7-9,CASSALGGSSYNEQFF
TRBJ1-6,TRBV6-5,CASSLGGKRNSPLHF
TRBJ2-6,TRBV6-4,CASSDGTGGSGANVLTF
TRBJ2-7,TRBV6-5,CASSYFGRVSYEQYF
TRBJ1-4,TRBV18,CASSPLDSTNEKLFF
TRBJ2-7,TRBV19,CASSTLGLAGPHEQYF
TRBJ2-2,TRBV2,CASSEGARGTGELFF
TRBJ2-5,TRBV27,CASSLGWGQGETQYF
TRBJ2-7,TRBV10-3,CAISEGADEQYF
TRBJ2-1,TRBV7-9,CASSSRRNEQFF
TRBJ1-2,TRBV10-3,CAIRGTGYGYTF
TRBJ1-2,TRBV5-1,CASSSPGQGAYYGHGWSYTF
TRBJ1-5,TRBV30,CAWSPTGRGSNQPQHF
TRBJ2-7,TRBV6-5,CASYDRAKYEQYF
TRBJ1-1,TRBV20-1,CSASEGGGGTEAFF
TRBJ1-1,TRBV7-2,CATTARGNTEAFF
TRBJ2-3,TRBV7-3,CASSPGLAGGRDTQYF
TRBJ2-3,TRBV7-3,CASSSGGGGTDTQYF
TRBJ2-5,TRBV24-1,CATSDIGLAGTETQYF
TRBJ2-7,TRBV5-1,CASSAYRGLNEQYF
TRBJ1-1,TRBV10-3,CAIGPGWDTEAFF
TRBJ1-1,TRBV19,CASSIKSGISEAFF
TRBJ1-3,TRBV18,CASSSPGQRNTIYF
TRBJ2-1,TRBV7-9,CASSSPRTGRRSSYNEQFF
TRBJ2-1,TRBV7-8,CASSLPFLTSGDHLISYNEQFF
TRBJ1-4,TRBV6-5,CASSYNRGQIGEKLFF
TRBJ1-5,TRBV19,CASSIVFVAGDQPQHF
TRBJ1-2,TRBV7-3,CASSLSSGQGAGYTF
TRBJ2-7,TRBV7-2,CASSDRDRVSSYEQYF